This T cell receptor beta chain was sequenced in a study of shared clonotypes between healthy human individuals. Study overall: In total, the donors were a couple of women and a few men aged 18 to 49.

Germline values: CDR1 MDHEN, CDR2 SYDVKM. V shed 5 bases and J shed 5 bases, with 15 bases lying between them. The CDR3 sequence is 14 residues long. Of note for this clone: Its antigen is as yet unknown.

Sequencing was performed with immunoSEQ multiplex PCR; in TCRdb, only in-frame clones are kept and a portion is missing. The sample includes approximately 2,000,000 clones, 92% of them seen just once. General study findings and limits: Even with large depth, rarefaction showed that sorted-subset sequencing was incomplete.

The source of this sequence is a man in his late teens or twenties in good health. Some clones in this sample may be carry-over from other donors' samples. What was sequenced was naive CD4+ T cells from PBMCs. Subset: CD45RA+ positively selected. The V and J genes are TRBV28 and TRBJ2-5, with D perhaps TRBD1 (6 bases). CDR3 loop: CASSQRGGMETQYF. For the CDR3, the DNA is TGTGCCAGCAGTCAAAGAGGGGGTATGGAGACCCAGTACTTC.